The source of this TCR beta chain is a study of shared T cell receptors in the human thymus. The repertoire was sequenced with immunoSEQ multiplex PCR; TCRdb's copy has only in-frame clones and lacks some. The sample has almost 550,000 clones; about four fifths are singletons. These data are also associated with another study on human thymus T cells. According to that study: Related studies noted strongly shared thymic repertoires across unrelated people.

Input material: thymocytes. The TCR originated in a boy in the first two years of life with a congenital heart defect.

CDR3 coding DNA: TGCAGCGTCGGGGTCCTCGAGAGAGCTAACTATGGCTACACCTTC. It specifies CSVGVLERANYGYTF. The chain combines TRBV29-1 with TRBJ1-2, with D hard to call. Trimming cost V 6 bases and J 0 bases, with 17 bases left between them. The CDR3 is made up of 15 amino acids. Germline assignment: CDR1 SQVTM and CDR2 ANQGSEA.